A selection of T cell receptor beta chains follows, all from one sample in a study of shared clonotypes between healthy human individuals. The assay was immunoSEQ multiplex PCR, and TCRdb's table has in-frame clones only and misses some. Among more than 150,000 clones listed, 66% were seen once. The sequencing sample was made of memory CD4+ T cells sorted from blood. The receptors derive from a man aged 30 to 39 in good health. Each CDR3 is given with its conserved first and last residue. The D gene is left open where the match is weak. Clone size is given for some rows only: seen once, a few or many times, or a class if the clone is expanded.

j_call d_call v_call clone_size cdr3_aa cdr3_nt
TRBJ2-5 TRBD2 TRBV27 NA CASSYLAGEGETQYF TGTGCCAGCAGTTACTTAGCGGGAGAAGGAGAGACCCAGTACTTC
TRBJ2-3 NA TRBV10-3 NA CAISLSGLTDTQYF TGTGCCATCAGCCTAAGCGGATTGACAGATACGCAGTATTTT
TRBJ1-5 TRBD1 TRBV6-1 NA CASSGYRSEGARNQPQHF TGTGCCAGCAGTGGTTATCGGTCGGAGGGGGCGAGGAATCAGCCCCAGCATTTT
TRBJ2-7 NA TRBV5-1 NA CASQRSGQSSYEQYF TGCGCCAGCCAACGGAGCGGGCAGAGCTCCTACGAGCAGTACTTC
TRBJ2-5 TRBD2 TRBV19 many CASSQSGLVVQETQYF TGTGCCAGTAGCCAGTCCGGACTAGTAGTTCAAGAGACCCAGTACTTC
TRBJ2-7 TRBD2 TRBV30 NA CASSGTSGAYEQYF TGTGCCTCCTCCGGGACTAGCGGGGCCTACGAGCAGTACTTC
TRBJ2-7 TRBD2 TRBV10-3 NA CAIRAGEDDEQYF TGTGCCATCAGAGCGGGAGAGGACGACGAGCAGTACTTC
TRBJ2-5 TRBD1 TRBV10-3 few CAINRGPQETQYF TGTGCCATCAACAGGGGCCCTCAAGAGACCCAGTACTTC
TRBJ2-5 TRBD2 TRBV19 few CASKAGGGPRETQYF TGTGCCAGTAAGGCGGGGGGAGGGCCTCGAGAGACCCAGTACTTC
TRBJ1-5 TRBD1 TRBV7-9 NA CASTSDRGNSNQPQHF TGTGCCAGCACCTCGGACAGGGGCAATAGCAATCAGCCCCAGCATTTT
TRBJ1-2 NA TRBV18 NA CASSPSGSTYYGYTF TGTGCCAGCTCACCATCAGGGTCGACCTACTATGGCTACACCTTC
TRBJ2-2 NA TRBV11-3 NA CASSLRPAGELFF TGTGCCAGCAGCTTGAGACCCGCCGGGGAGCTGTTTTTT
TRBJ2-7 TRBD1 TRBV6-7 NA CASSFNQGATYEQYF TGTGCCAGCAGTTTCAATCAGGGGGCCACCTACGAGCAGTACTTC
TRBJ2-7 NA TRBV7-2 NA CASSLAGRTTSLGYEQYF TGTGCCAGCAGCTTAGCAGGCAGAACAACCTCCCTAGGCTACGAGCAGTACTTC